The T cell receptor (beta chain) described here comes from a study of T cell responses to AZD1222 COVID-19 vaccine. Study findings and constraints: Spike-spanning, vaccine-associated CD4 TCRs were dominant at 160-218 and 743-854. Just five to seven people given AZD1222 tested seropositive at baseline. Per reports, nearly half of all spike-specific TCRs target regions that are unmutated in variants.

Per germline, CDR1 SGHNT and CDR2 YYREEE (reference sequence). The J segment lost 2 bases and the V segment lost 3 bases, leaving 6 bases of the junction unmatched. This CDR3 contains 15 residues. The assay was immunoSEQ multiplex PCR, and TCRdb's table has in-frame clones only and misses some. The table records approximately 93,000 clones, around 90% of them present only once. On this clone: What it binds is unknown.

Here the sequenced sample was peripheral blood, taken 28 days after the second AZD1222 dose. The chain uses TRBV5-4 and TRBJ2-3, with 7 bases aligning to TRBD1. The sequence derives from an adult who received the AZD1222 COVID-19 vaccine. The chain's CDR3 is CASSSRDRSTDTQYF. As DNA, the CDR3 is TGTGCCAGCAGCTCAAGGGACAGATCCACAGATACGCAGTATTTT.